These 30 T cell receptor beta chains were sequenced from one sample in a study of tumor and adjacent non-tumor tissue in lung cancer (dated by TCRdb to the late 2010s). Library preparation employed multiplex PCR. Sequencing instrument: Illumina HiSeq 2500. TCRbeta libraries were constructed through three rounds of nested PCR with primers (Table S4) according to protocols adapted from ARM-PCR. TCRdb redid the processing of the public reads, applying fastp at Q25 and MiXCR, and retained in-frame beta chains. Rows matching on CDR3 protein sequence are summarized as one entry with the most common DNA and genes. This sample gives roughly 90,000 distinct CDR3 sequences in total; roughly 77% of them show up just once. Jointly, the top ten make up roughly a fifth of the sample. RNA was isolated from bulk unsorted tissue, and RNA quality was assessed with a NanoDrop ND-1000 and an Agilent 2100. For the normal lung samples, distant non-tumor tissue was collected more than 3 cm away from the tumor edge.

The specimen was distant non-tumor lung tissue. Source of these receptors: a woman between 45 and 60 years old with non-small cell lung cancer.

The CDR3 here is CASSLGSQDTRYF. CDR3 bases: TGTGCCAGCAGCTTAGGGTCGCAGGATACGAGGTATTTT. This sequence joins TRBV11-2 and TRBJ2-3; D is ambiguous. Germline V gene lookup returns CDR1 SGHAT and CDR2 FQNNGV. V was clipped by 1 base and J by 14 bases, with 16 bases between them. The CDR3 has 13 amino acids.

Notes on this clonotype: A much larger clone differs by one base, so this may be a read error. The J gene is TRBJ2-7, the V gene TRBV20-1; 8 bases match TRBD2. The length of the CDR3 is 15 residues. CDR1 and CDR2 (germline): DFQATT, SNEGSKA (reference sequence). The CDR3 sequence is CSATRTGGSSYEHYF. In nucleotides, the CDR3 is TGCAGTGCTACCCGTACGGGAGGGAGCTCCTACGAGCATTACTTC.

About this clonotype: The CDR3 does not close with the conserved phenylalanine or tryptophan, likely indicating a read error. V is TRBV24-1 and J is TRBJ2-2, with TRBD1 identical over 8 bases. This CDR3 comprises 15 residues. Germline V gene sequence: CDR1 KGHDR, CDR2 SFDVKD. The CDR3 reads CVTSEGQDYTGELFS. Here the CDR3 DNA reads TGTGTCACCAGTGAGGGACAGGACTACACCGGGGAGCTGTTTTCT.

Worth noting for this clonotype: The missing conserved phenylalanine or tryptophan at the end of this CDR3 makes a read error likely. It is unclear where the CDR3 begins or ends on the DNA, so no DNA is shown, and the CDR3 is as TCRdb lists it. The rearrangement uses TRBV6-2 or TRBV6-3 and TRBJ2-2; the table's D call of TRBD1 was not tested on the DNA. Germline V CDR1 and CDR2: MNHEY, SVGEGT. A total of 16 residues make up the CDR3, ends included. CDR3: CANSRLGYRLTGEMFL.

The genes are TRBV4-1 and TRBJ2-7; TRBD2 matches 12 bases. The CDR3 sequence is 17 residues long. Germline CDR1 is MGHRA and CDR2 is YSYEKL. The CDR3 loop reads CISGGLAGGERTYEQYF. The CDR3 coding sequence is TGCATCAGCGGCGGGCTAGCGGGAGGGGAAAGGACCTACGAGCAGTACTTC.

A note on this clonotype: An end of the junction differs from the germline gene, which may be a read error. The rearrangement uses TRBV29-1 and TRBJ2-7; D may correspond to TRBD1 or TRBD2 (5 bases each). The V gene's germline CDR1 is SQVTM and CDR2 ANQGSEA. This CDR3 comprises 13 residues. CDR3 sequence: CSVAVGPGIEQYF. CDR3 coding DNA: TGTAGTGTTGCGGTGGGACCGGGGATCGAGCAGTACTTC.

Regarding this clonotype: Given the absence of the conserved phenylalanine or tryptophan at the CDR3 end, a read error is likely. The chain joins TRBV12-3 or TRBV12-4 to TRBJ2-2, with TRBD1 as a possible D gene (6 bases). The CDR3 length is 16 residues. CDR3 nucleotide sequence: TGTGCCAGCATTTTAGGGGCAGGGACAAACACCGGGGAGCTGTTTCTT. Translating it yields CASILGAGTNTGELFL.

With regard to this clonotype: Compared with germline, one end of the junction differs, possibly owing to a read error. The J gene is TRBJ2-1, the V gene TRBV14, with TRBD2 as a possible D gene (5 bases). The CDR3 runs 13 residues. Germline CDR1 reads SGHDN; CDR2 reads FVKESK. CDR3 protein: CVSGQTTYNEQFF. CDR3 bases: TGTGTCAGCGGCCAAACTACCTACAATGAGCAGTTCTTC.

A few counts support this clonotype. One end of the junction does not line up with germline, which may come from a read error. The CDR3 loop reads CSVRGQGDGYTF. CDR3 nucleotide sequence: TGTAGCGTTCGGGGACAGGGGGACGGCTACACCTTC. V and J are TRBV29-1 and TRBJ1-2, with 11 bases aligning to TRBD1. CDR1 SQVTM and CDR2 ANQGSEA come from the germline V gene. This CDR3 comprises 12 residues.

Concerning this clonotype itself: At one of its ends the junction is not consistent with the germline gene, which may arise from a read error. CDR3 sequence: CTSSEAGHPDMQYF. The CDR3 bases are TGTACAAGCAGTGAAGCGGGTCATCCAGATATGCAGTATTTT. The chain links TRBV2 to TRBJ2-3; perhaps TRBD2 as D (6 bases). Germline V gives CDR1 SNHLY, CDR2 FYNNEI. The CDR3 has 14 amino acids.

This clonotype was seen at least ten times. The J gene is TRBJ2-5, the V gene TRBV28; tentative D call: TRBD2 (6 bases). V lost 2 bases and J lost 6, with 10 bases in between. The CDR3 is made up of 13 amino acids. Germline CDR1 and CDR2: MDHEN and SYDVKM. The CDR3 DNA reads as TGTGCCAGCAGTTTAGGCGGGGAACAGACCCAGTACTTC. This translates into CASSLGGEQTQYF.

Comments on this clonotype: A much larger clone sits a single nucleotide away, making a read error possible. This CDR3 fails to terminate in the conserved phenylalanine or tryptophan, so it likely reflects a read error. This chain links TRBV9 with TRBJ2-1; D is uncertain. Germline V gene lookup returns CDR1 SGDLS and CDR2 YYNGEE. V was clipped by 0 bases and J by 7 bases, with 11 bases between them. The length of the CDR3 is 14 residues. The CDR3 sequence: CASSVEGSWNEQFI. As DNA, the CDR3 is TGTGCCAGCAGCGTAGAGGGCTCCTGGAATGAGCAGTTCATC.

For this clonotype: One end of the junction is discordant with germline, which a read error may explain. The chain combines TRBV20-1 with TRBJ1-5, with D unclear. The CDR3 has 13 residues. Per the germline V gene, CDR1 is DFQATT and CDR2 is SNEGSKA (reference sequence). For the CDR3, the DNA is TGCCGTGCCATGGATAGTTTCAATCAGCCCCAGCATTTT. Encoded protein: CRAMDSFNQPQHF.

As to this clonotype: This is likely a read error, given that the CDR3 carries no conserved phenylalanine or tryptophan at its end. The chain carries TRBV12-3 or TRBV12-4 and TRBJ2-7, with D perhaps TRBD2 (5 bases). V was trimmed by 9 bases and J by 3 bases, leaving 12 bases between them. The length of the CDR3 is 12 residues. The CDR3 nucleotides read TGTGCCAGTAGTAGCGAGAACTACGAGCAGTACATC. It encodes CASSSENYEQYI.

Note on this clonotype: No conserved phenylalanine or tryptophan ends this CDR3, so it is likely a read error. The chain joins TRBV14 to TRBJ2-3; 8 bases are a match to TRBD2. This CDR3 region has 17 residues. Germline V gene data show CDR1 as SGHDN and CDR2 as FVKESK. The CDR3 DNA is TGTGCCGGCAGCCAACAGAGAAGCGGGAGACGAACAGATACGCAGTATATT. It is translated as CAGSQQRSGRRTDTQYI.

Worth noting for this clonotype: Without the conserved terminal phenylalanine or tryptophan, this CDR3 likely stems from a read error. CDR3 DNA sequence: TGCGCCAGCAGTGAGAAGCCCGGGAGGGGGTCCTGCAATGGGCAGTTCCTC. Its translation is CASSEKPGRGSCNGQFL. This chain joins TRBV10-1 and TRBJ2-1, with 8 bases that match TRBD2. The germline CDR1 and CDR2 sequences are WNHNN and SYGVQD (reference sequence). This CDR3 has 17 residues.

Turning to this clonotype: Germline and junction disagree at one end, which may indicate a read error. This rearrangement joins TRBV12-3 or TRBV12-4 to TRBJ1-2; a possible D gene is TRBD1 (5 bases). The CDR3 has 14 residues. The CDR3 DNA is TGTGCTAGCAGCCGCGGGACGGCTAAGTATGGCTACACCTTC. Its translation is CASSRGTAKYGYTF.

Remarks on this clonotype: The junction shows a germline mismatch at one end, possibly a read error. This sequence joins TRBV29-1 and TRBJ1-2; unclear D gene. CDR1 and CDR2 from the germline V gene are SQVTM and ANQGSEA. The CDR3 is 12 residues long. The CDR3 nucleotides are TGTAGCGCCACGACGGGCGACTATGGCTACACCTTC. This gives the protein CSATTGDYGYTF.

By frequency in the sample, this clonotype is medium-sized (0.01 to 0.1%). Here the CDR3 reads CASSLVKVETGQYGYTF. Written as DNA, the CDR3 is TGTGCCAGCAGCTTAGTTAAGGTGGAAACAGGTCAATATGGCTACACCTTC. The V gene is TRBV7-8, the J gene TRBJ1-2; maybe TRBD1 (5 bases). From germline, CDR1 is SGHVS and CDR2 FQNEAQ. V shed 1 base and J shed 5 bases, with 20 bases lying between them. There are 17 residues in the CDR3. Full variable domain (missing parts from reference TRBV7-8 and TRBJ1-2): GAGVSQSPRYKVAKRGQDVALRCDPISGHVSLFWYQQALGQGPEFLTYFQNEAQLDKSGLPSDRFFAERPEGSVSTLKIQRTQQEDSAVYLCASSLVKVETGQYGYTFGSGTRLTVV.

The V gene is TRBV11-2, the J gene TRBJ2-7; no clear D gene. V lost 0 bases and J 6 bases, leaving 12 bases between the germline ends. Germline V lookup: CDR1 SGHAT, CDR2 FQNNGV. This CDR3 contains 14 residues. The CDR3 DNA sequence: TGTGCCAGCAGCTTAGAGACGTGGCCGAGCGAGCAGTACTTC. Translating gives CASSLETWPSEQYF.

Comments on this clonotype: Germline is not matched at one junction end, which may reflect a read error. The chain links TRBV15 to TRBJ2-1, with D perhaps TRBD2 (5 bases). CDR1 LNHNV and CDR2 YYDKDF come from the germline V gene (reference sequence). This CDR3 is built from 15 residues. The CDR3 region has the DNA TGTGCCACCAGCAGAAATGGGCTAGCCCACAATGAGCAGTTTTTC. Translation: CATSRNGLAHNEQFF.

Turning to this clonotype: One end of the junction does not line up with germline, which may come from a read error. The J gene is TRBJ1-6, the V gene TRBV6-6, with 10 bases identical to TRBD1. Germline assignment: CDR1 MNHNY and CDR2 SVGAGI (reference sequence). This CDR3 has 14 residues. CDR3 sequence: CASCQGQGFSPHHF. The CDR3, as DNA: TGTGCCAGCTGTCAGGGACAGGGGTTTTCACCCCACCACTTT.

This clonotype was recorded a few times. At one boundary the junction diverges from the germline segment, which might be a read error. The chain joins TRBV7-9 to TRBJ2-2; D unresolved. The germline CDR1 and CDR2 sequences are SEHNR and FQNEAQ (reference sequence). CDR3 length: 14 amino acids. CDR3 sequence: CASSKNPNAGELFF. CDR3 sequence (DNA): TGTGCCAGCAGTAAGAATCCGAACGCCGGGGAGCTGTTTTTT.

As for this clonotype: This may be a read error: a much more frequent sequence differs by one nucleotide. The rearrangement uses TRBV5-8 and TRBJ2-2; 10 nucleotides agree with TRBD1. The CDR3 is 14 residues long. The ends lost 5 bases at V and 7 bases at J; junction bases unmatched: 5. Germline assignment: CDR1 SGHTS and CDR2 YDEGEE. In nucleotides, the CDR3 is TGTGCCAGCAGAGCGACAGGGGGCCTCGGGGAGCTGTTTTTT. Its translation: CASRATGGLGELFF.

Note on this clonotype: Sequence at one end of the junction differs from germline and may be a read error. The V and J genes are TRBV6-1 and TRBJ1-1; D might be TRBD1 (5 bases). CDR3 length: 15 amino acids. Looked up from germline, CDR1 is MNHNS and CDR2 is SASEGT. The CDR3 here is CTSSDLPGTGRGAFF. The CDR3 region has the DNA TGTACCAGCAGTGATCTTCCCGGGACTGGGCGGGGAGCTTTCTTT.

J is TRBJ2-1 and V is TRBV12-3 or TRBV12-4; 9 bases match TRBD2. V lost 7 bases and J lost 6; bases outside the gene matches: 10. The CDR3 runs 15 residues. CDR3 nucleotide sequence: TGTGCCAGCATACCGATAGCGGGGGCGGTCAATGAGCAGTTCTTC. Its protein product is CASIPIAGAVNEQFF.

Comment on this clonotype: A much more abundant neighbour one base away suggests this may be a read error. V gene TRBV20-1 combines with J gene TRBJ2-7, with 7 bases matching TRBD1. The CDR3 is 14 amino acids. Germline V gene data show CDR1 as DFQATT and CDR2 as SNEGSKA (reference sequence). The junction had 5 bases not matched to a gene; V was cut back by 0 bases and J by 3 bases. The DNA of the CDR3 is TGCAGTGCTAGAGATCCCGGGACAGACTACGAGCAGTACTTC. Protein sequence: CSARDPGTDYEQYF.

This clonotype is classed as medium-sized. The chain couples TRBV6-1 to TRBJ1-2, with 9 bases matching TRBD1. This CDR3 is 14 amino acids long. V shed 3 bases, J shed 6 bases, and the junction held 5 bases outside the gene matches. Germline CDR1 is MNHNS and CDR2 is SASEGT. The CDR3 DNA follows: TGTGCCAGCAGTGAGAACAGGGGGCTGGATGGCTACACCTTC. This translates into CASSENRGLDGYTF.

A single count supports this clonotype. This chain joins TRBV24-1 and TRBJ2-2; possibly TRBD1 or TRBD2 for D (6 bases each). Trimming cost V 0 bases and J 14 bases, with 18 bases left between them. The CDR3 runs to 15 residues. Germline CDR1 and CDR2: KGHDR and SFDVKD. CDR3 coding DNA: TGTGCCACCAGTGATTTGCTGTTAGGGATCGGGGGCCTGTTTTTT. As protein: CATSDLLLGIGGLFF.

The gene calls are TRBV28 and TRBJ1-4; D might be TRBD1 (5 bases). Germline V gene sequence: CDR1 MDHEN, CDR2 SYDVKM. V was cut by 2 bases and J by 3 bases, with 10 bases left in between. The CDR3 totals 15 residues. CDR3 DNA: TGTGCCAGCAGTTTAGGGGAAGGGGCTAATGAAAAACTGTTTTTT. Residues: CASSLGEGANEKLFF. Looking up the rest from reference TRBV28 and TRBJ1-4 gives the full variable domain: DVKVTQSSRYLVKRTGEKVFLECVQDMDHENMFWYRQDPGLGLRLIYFSYDVKMKEKGDIPEGYSVSREKKERFSLILESASTNQTSMYLCASSLGEGANEKLFFGSGTQLSVL.